Given below is one T cell receptor beta chain in context. These data come from a study of T cell changes during pregnancy in multiple sclerosis. Germline values: CDR1 SGHTA, CDR2 FQGNSA. The CDR3 is 14 residues long. The V gene lost 3 bases and the J gene lost 5 bases, with 13 bases spanning the gap. Measured with immunoSEQ multiplex PCR; TCRdb has only the in-frame clones, and not every one. The table includes approximately 94,000 clones, 92% detected once. The gene calls are TRBV7-2 and TRBJ1-1; D possibly corresponds to TRBD1 (5 bases). The sequencing used peripheral blood, collected after pregnancy. This TCR came from a female donor with multiple sclerosis, enrolled in a pregnancy study. As DNA, the CDR3 is TGTGCCAGCAGCTTTGGGGTTGGGGCAACTGAAGCTTTCTTT. Protein: CASSFGVGATEAFF.